The sequence of this T cell receptor (beta chain) was determined in a study of cytomegalovirus exposure and HLA in healthy donors. Study summary: An earlier analysis identified 120 million or so unique TCR beta sequences in about 170 million T cells.

A few counts support this clone. Its target is not known. The PCR employed 60 Vbeta primers together with 13 Jbeta primers. Sequencing was performed with immunoSEQ multiplex PCR; in TCRdb, only in-frame clones are kept and a portion is missing. Of about 160,000 clones listed, about three fifths are singletons. The CDR3 has 15 residues. J gave up 7 bases and V 4 bases, and 4 bases lay outside the gene matches. Per the germline V gene, CDR1 is MGHDK and CDR2 is SYGVNS. Points from the study as a whole: Specificity for CMV antigens was confirmed in vitro for three of the CMV-associated chains.

This clonotype was sampled from a woman aged 60 to 75 in good health and CMV-seropositive. V is TRBV25-1 and J is TRBJ1-4; 12 bases are shared with TRBD1. Sequencing input: PBMCs. The DNA of the CDR3 is TGTGCCAGCAGTGTGAGGGACAGGGGGCGTGAAAAACTGTTTTTT. It yields the protein CASSVRDRGREKLFF. The full variable domain, rest sourced from reference TRBV25-1 and TRBJ1-4, is EADIYQTPRYLVIGTGKKITLECSQTMGHDKMYWYQQDPGMELHLIHYSYGVNSTEKGDLSSESTVSRIRTEHFPLTLESARPSHTSQYLCASSVRDRGREKLFFGSGTQLSVL.